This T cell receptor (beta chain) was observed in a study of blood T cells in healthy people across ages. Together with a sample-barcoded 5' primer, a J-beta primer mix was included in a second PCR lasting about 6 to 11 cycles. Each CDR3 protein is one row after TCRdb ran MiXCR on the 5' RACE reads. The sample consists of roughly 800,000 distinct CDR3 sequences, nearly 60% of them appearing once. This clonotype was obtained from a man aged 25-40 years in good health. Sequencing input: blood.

CDR3 bases: TGTGCCAGCAGTTTTACTGATGAGCAGTTCTTC. Translating it yields CASSFTDEQFF. This sequence joins TRBV12-3 or TRBV12-4 and TRBJ2-1; D not certain. This CDR3 is 11 amino acids long. V shed 3 bases and J shed 8 bases, with 5 bases lying between them.